Listed here is a single T cell receptor beta chain. Its matching antigen is unknown. These data come from a study of shared clonotypes between healthy human individuals. Overall study results and limits: Generation of non-shared clonotypes was less probable than generation of clonotypes shared by all four donors.

Authors' analysis steps: ImmunoSEQ output lacked quality scores and full-length reads, limiting matched filtering. Here immunoSEQ multiplex PCR was the method, and the copy in TCRdb shows in-frame clones only, minus some. Clone size and V and J calls were adopted from that table, with D and trimming inferred from the DNA. The sample has roughly 2.1 million clones; about 93% are singletons. This CDR3 spans 16 amino acids. Losses at the gene ends were 4 bases for V and 8 bases for J; bases not matched to a gene: 10. Germline V gives CDR1 SGHDT, CDR2 YYEEEE. CD45RO negativity and positive selection for CCR7 defined naive CD8 cells, a population that excluded terminally differentiated effector memory CD45RA+ cells.

The specimen was naive CD8+ T cells from PBMCs. The sequence was collected from a man aged 18 to 29 in good health. Some clones in this sample may be carry-over from other donors' samples. The genes are TRBV5-6 and TRBJ2-2, with 11 positions matching TRBD2. CDR3 nucleotides: TGTGCCAGCAGCCCGGGACTAGCGGAGTCAGTGGGGGAGCTGTTTTTT. Translating it yields CASSPGLAESVGELFF. Using reference TRBV5-6 and TRBJ2-2 for the parts outside the CDR3, the full variable domain is DAGVTQSPTHLIKTRGQQVTLRCSPKSGHDTVSWYQQALGQGPQFIFQYYEEEERQRGNFPDRFSGHQFPNYSSELNVNALLLGDSALYLCASSPGLAESVGELFFGEGSRLTVL.